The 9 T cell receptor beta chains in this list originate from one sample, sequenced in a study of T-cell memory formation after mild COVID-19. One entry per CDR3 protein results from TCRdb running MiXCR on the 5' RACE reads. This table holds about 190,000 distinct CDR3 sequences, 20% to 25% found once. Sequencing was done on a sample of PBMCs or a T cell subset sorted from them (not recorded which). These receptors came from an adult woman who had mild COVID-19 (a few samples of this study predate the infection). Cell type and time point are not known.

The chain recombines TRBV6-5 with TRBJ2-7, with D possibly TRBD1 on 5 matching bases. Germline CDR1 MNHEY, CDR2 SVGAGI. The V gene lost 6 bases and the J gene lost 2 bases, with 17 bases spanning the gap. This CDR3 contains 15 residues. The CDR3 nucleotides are TGTGCCAGCAGACCCGCCGCAGGGCTTCCCTACGAGCAGTACTTC. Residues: CASRPAAGLPYEQYF.

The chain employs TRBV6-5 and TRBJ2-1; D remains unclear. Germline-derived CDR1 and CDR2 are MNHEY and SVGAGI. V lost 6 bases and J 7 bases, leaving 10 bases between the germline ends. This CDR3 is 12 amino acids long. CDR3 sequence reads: CASRESSNEQFF. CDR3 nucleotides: TGTGCCAGCAGGGAATCCTCGAATGAGCAGTTCTTC.

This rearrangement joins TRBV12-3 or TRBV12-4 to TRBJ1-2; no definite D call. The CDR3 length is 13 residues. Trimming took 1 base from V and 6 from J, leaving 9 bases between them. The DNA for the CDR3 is TGTGCCAGCAGTTTAGGAGGGTTCGATGGCTACACCTTC. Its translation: CASSLGGFDGYTF.

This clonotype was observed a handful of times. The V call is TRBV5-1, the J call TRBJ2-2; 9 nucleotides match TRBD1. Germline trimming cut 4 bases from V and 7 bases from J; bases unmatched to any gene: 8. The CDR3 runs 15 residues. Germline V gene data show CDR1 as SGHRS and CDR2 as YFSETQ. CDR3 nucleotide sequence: TGCGCCAGCAGCCCCGCACAGGGGGCGGGCGGGGAGCTGTTTTTT. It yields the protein CASSPAQGAGGELFF.

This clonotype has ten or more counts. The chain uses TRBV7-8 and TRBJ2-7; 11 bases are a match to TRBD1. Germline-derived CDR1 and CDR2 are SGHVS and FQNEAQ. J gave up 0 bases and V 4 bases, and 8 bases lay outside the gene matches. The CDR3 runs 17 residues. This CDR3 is CASSYGTGGFSSYEQYF. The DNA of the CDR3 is TGTGCCAGCAGCTACGGGACAGGGGGTTTCAGCTCCTACGAGCAGTACTTC.

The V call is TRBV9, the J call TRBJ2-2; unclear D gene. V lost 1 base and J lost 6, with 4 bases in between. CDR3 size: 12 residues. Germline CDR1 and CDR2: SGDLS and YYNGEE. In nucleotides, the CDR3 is TGTGCCAGCAGCGTATTATCCGGGGAGCTGTTTTTT. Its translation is CASSVLSGELFF.

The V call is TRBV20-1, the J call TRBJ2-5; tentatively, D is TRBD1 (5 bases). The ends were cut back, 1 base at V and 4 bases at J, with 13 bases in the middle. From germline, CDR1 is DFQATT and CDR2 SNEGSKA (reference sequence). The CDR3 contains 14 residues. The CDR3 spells CSARAVGAGETQYF. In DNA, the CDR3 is TGCAGTGCTAGAGCAGTAGGGGCTGGAGAGACCCAGTACTTC.

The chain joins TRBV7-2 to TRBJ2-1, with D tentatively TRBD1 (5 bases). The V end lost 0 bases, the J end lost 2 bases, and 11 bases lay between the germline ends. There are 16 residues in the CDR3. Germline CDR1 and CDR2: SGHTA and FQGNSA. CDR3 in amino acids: CASSLATGPPYNEQFF. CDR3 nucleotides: TGTGCCAGCAGCTTAGCAACAGGTCCCCCCTACAATGAGCAGTTCTTC.

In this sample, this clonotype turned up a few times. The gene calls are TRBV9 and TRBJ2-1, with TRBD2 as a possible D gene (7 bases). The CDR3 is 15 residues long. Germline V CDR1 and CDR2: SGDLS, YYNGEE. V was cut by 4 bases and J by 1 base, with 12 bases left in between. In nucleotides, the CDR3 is TGTGCCAGCAGCAAGGGGGGAGGGTCCTACAATGAGCAGTTCTTC. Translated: CASSKGGGSYNEQFF.